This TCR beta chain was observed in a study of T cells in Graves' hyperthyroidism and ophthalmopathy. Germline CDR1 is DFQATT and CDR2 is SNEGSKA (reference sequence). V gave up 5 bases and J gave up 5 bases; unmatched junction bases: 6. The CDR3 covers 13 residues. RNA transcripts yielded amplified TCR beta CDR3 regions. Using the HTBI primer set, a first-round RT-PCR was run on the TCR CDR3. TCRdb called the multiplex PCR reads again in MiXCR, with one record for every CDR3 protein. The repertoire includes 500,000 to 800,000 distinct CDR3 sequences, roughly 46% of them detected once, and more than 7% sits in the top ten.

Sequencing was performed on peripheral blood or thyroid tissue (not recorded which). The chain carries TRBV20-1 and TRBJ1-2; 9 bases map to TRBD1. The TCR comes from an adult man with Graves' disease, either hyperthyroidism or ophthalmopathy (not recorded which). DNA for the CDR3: TGCAGTGCTGGATACGGACAGGGGTATGGCTACACCTTC. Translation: CSAGYGQGYGYTF.